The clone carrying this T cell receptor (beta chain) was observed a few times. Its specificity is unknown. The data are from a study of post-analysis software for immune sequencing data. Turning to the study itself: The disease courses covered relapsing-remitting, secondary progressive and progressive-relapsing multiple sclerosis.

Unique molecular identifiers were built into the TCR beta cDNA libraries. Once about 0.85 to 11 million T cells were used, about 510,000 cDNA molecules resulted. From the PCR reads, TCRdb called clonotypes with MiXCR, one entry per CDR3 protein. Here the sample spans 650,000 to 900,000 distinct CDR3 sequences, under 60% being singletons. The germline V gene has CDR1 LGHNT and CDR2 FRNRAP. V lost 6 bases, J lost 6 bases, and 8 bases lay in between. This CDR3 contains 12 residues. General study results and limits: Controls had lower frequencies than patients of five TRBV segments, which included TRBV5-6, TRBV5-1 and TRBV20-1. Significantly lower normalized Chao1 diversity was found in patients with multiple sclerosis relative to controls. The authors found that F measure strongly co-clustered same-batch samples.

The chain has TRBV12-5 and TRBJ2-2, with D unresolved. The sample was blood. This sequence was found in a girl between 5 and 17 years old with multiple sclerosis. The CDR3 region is CASGPASGELFF. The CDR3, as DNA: TGTGCTAGTGGGCCCGCCTCCGGGGAGCTGTTTTTT. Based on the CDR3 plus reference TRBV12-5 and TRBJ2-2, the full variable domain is DARVTQTPRHKVTEMGQEVTMRCQPILGHNTVFWYRQTMMQGLELLAYFRNRAPLDDSGMPKDRFSAEMPDATLATLKIQPSEPRDSAVYFCASGPASGELFFGEGSRLTVL.